Listed below are T cell receptor beta chains from one sample, sequenced in a study of sequential checkpoint blockade in melanoma. TCRdb's table, derived via immunoSEQ multiplex PCR, lists solely in-frame clones and lacks some. This sample yields some 30,000 clones, of which less than 85% are seen a single time; 15% to 20% belongs to the top ten. The sample consisted of CD8+ T cells sorted from blood (inferred from file names), taken from a patient given nivolumab and ipilimumab in sequence. All receptors come from a human donor with melanoma. The CDR3 runs from the conserved cysteine through the conserved F or W. Each record gives: CDR3 protein, CDR3 DNA, V gene, clone size, D gene, J gene. The D gene is left open where the match is weak. Only some rows state a clone size, as once, few, many or a class for expanded clones.

CASNHGGVGYTF	TGTGCCAGCAACCACGGGGGGGTCGGCTACACCTTC	TRBV6-5	.	.	TRBJ1-2
CASSFAQGITDTQYF	TGTGCCAGCAGCTTTGCGCAGGGAATCACAGATACGCAGTATTTT	TRBV7-9	.	.	TRBJ2-3
CASSLEIGTGYEQYF	TGTGCCAGCAGCTTAGAGATTGGGACAGGGTACGAGCAGTACTTC	TRBV11-2	.	TRBD1	TRBJ2-7
CATGGGAGESSYEQYF	TGTGCCACCGGTGGGGGGGCAGGGGAGAGCTCCTACGAGCAGTACTTC	TRBV19	.	.	TRBJ2-7
CASSSRGLSQPQHF	TGTGCCAGCAGTTCCAGGGGGCTAAGCCAGCCCCAGCATTTT	TRBV28	few	TRBD1	TRBJ1-5
CASSFGGPNTEAFF	TGTGCCAGCAGTTTCGGGGGACCGAACACTGAAGCTTTCTTT	TRBV28	.	.	TRBJ1-1
CASSSDWGTDTQYF	TGTGCCAGCAGTTCGGACTGGGGCACAGATACGCAGTATTTT	TRBV6-5	.	.	TRBJ2-3
CASSPEGSDQPQHF	TGTGCCAGCTCACCGGAGGGGAGCGATCAGCCCCAGCATTTT	TRBV18	once	.	TRBJ1-5
CASSTQGSEAFF	TGTGCCAGCAGCACACAGGGGTCTGAAGCTTTCTTT	TRBV5-6	.	TRBD1	TRBJ1-1
CASRIPGGKETQYF	TGTGCCAGCAGAATCCCAGGGGGTAAAGAGACCCAGTACTTC	TRBV6-6	.	TRBD1	TRBJ2-5
CASSFRQGTNYGYTF	TGCGCCAGCAGCTTCCGACAGGGGACTAACTATGGCTACACCTTC	TRBV5-1	.	TRBD1	TRBJ1-2
CASSAGDVSNQPQHF	TGTGCCAGCAGCGCCGGGGATGTTAGCAATCAGCCCCAGCATTTT	TRBV9	.	.	TRBJ1-5
CASSIRGSPYRANYGYTF	TGTGCCAGTAGTATCCGGGGAAGCCCCTATCGGGCCAACTATGGCTACACCTTC	TRBV19	.	.	TRBJ1-2
CASSPGTAPYNEQFF	TGTGCCAGCTCACCCGGGACAGCGCCTTACAATGAGCAGTTCTTC	TRBV18	few	TRBD1	TRBJ2-1
CASSDPSRESSYEQYF	TGTGCCAGCAGCGACCCTTCGCGGGAGAGCTCCTACGAGCAGTACTTC	TRBV9	.	TRBD2	TRBJ2-7
CASWDRPPTNEKLFF	TGTGCCAGCTGGGACAGGCCCCCCACTAATGAAAAACTGTTTTTT	TRBV6-1	.	TRBD1	TRBJ1-4
CASSYDRGAYEQYF	TGCGCCAGCAGTTACGACAGGGGAGCTTACGAGCAGTACTTC	TRBV27	.	TRBD1	TRBJ2-7
CASSPSDRVDNEQFF	TGTGCCAGCAGTCCCTCGGACAGGGTCGACAATGAGCAGTTCTTC	TRBV27	few	TRBD1	TRBJ2-1
CASSRQGSTEAFF	TGTGCCAGCAGCCGACAGGGGAGCACTGAAGCTTTCTTT	TRBV11-2	.	TRBD1	TRBJ1-1
CASSLGLAGGWMGNEQFF	TGCGCCAGCAGCTTGGGTCTAGCGGGAGGGTGGATGGGGAATGAGCAGTTCTTC	TRBV5-1	.	TRBD2	TRBJ2-1
CASTLAGGTDTQYF	TGTGCCAGCACACTAGCGGGAGGCACAGATACGCAGTATTTT	TRBV28	.	TRBD2	TRBJ2-3
CASSGSTSHEQYF	TGCGCCAGCAGCGGATCCACTAGCCACGAGCAGTACTTC	TRBV5-1	once	.	TRBJ2-7